This is a list of T cell receptor beta chains from one sample in a study of T cells in Graves' hyperthyroidism and ophthalmopathy. One entry per CDR3 protein results from TCRdb running MiXCR on the multiplex PCR reads. This repertoire shows about 700,000 distinct CDR3 sequences, over 40% found once; its top ten account for roughly 6.5%. Sequenced: peripheral blood or thyroid tissue (not recorded which). The receptors stem from an adult man with Graves' disease, either hyperthyroidism or ophthalmopathy (not recorded which). Both conserved end residues are part of each CDR3. The D gene is left open where the match is weak. Rows give clone size only sometimes, using once, few, many, or a class for an expanded clone.

abundance: .
j_gene: TRBJ1-6
d_gene: .
v_gene: TRBV20-1
CDR3aa: CRGLDGAYNSPLHF
CDR3nt: TGCAGGGGCCTTGACGGAGCCTATAATTCACCCCTCCACTTT

abundance: .
j_gene: TRBJ2-5
d_gene: .
v_gene: TRBV2
CDR3aa: CASSLGLLLGETQYF
CDR3nt: TGTGCCAGCAGTCTGGGCCTCCTCCTCGGCGAGACCCAGTACTTC

abundance: .
j_gene: TRBJ2-1
d_gene: TRBD2
v_gene: TRBV20-1
CDR3aa: CSATDRGSSYNEQFF
CDR3nt: TGCAGTGCCACGGACCGCGGGAGCTCCTACAATGAGCAGTTCTTC

abundance: .
j_gene: TRBJ2-5
d_gene: TRBD2
v_gene: TRBV20-1
CDR3aa: CSATGGGRMETQYF
CDR3nt: TGCAGTGCCACCGGGGGGGGGCGGATGGAGACCCAGTACTTC

abundance: .
j_gene: TRBJ1-1
d_gene: TRBD1
v_gene: TRBV2
CDR3aa: CASSPVTGHTEAFF
CDR3nt: TGTGCCAGCAGCCCCGTGACAGGGCACACTGAAGCTTTCTTT

abundance: .
j_gene: TRBJ2-7
d_gene: TRBD2
v_gene: TRBV20-1
CDR3aa: CSARPREGEQYF
CDR3nt: TGCAGTGCTAGGCCCCGGGAGGGCGAGCAGTACTTC

abundance: .
j_gene: TRBJ2-5
d_gene: TRBD2
v_gene: TRBV19
CDR3aa: CASSDTSGGETQYF
CDR3nt: TGTGCCAGTAGTGACACTAGCGGGGGGGAGACCCAGTACTTC

abundance: .
j_gene: TRBJ1-4
d_gene: TRBD1
v_gene: TRBV24-1
CDR3aa: CATSGGQGANEKLFF
CDR3nt: TGTGCCACCAGTGGGGGACAGGGGGCTAATGAAAAACTGTTTTTT

abundance: many
j_gene: TRBJ1-1
d_gene: .
v_gene: TRBV5-1
CDR3aa: CASSSQGVNTEAFF
CDR3nt: TGTGCCAGCAGTTCCCAAGGAGTGAACACTGAAGCTTTCTTT

abundance: .
j_gene: TRBJ2-7
d_gene: TRBD2
v_gene: TRBV7-3
CDR3aa: CASSVSGRSYEQYF
CDR3nt: TGTGCCAGCAGCGTAAGCGGGAGGTCTTACGAGCAGTACTTC

abundance: .
j_gene: TRBJ1-1
d_gene: TRBD1
v_gene: TRBV19
CDR3aa: CASSIWQGAAFF
CDR3nt: TGTGCCAGTAGTATATGGCAGGGGGCTGCTTTCTTT

abundance: .
j_gene: TRBJ1-4
d_gene: .
v_gene: TRBV6-6
CDR3aa: CASIESRTAGPGDGKLFF
CDR3nt: TGTGCCAGCATCGAAAGCCGGACGGCGGGACCAGGGGACGGAAAACTGTTTTTT

abundance: many
j_gene: TRBJ1-1
d_gene: .
v_gene: TRBV7-6
CDR3aa: CASSSEGSGAEAFF
CDR3nt: TGTGCCAGCAGCTCAGAGGGGTCGGGGGCTGAAGCTTTCTTT

abundance: .
j_gene: TRBJ2-7
d_gene: .
v_gene: TRBV20-1
CDR3aa: CSARDGKGASYEQYF
CDR3nt: TGCAGTGCTAGAGATGGTAAAGGGGCCTCCTACGAGCAGTACTTC

abundance: .
j_gene: TRBJ2-7
d_gene: .
v_gene: TRBV7-2
CDR3aa: CASSLRDGPYEQYF
CDR3nt: TGTGCCAGCAGCTTAAGGGACGGTCCCTACGAGCAGTACTTC

abundance: many
j_gene: TRBJ2-5
d_gene: .
v_gene: TRBV2
CDR3aa: CASSYLGSRETQYF
CDR3nt: TGTGCCAGCAGTTACCTAGGCTCCCGGGAGACCCAGTACTTC

abundance: once
j_gene: TRBJ1-5
d_gene: .
v_gene: TRBV9
CDR3aa: CAWGQGEQPQHF
CDR3nt: TGTGCCTGGGGTCAGGGAGAACAGCCCCAGCATTTT

abundance: few
j_gene: TRBJ1-1
d_gene: .
v_gene: TRBV5-1
CDR3aa: CASSLEAGFFAFF
CDR3nt: TGCGCCAGCAGCTTGGAAGCAGGGTTTTTTGCTTTCTTT

abundance: .
j_gene: TRBJ2-5
d_gene: .
v_gene: TRBV2
CDR3aa: CASTPTRGQETQYF
CDR3nt: TGTGCCAGCACCCCAACGAGGGGGCAAGAGACCCAGTACTTC

abundance: few
j_gene: TRBJ1-1
d_gene: .
v_gene: TRBV5-1
CDR3aa: CASSFWRGEDTEAFF
CDR3nt: TGCGCCAGCAGCTTTTGGAGGGGTGAGGACACTGAAGCTTTCTTT

abundance: .
j_gene: TRBJ1-1
d_gene: .
v_gene: TRBV7-8
CDR3aa: CASSVDRAGRAFF
CDR3nt: TGTGCCAGCAGCGTTGATAGAGCAGGGAGGGCTTTCTTT

abundance: many
j_gene: TRBJ1-1
d_gene: .
v_gene: TRBV24-1
CDR3aa: CATSGGNTEAFF
CDR3nt: TGTGCCACCAGTGGGGGGAACACTGAAGCTTTCTTT